Listed below are T cell receptor beta chains from one sample, sequenced in a study of regulatory T cells. TCRdb's table, derived via immunoSEQ multiplex PCR, lists solely in-frame clones and lacks some. The data contain a few thousand clones, 65% to 75% of them singletons. Sequenced: CD8+ T cells sorted from blood. Every receptor here comes from a person aged 25 to 45 with CD3G deficiency. The conserved cysteine and the conserved F or W are not part of the CDR3 here. The order of the fields is CDR3 protein, clone size, J gene, V gene. The size entry is marked missing in some rows and otherwise reads once, few, many or a size class.

CDR3 protein: ASSTGTTYNEQF
clone size: NA
J gene: TRBJ2-1
V gene: TRBV11-2

CDR3 protein: ASGYEKLF
clone size: NA
J gene: TRBJ1-4
V gene: TRBV27

CDR3 protein: AWGQNTEAF
clone size: NA
J gene: TRBJ1-1
V gene: TRBV30

CDR3 protein: ASSRDRGRSAGANVLT
clone size: NA
J gene: TRBJ2-6
V gene: TRBV28

CDR3 protein: ASSLRGDYYEQY
clone size: once
J gene: NA
V gene: TRBV28

CDR3 protein: ASSDSGNTIY
clone size: once
J gene: TRBJ1-3
V gene: TRBV6-6

CDR3 protein: ASSVWGQPQH
clone size: NA
J gene: TRBJ1-5
V gene: TRBV28

CDR3 protein: ASSSSLAGFSTDTQY
clone size: NA
J gene: TRBJ2-3
V gene: TRBV7-9

CDR3 protein: ASRDRANTGELF
clone size: NA
J gene: TRBJ2-2
V gene: TRBV5-1

CDR3 protein: ASSLGPTGVNTEAF
clone size: once
J gene: TRBJ1-1
V gene: TRBV7-9

CDR3 protein: ASSLGAGGNEQY
clone size: NA
J gene: TRBJ2-7
V gene: TRBV28

CDR3 protein: ASSLWRGAPYEQY
clone size: NA
J gene: TRBJ2-7
V gene: TRBV5-6

CDR3 protein: ASSLVRGRLKETQY
clone size: NA
J gene: TRBJ2-5
V gene: TRBV7-9

CDR3 protein: ASSDGSWTEAF
clone size: NA
J gene: TRBJ1-1
V gene: TRBV6-1

CDR3 protein: ASSFSGGEQY
clone size: NA
J gene: TRBJ2-7
V gene: TRBV28

CDR3 protein: ASSLDGDAAANYGYT
clone size: once
J gene: TRBJ1-2
V gene: TRBV11-1

CDR3 protein: ASSLETNTEAF
clone size: once
J gene: TRBJ1-1
V gene: TRBV7-2

CDR3 protein: ASSLGLAGEQY
clone size: NA
J gene: TRBJ2-7
V gene: TRBV7-2

CDR3 protein: ASSSAGGMYTEAF
clone size: NA
J gene: TRBJ1-1
V gene: TRBV7-3

CDR3 protein: ASSQWGAYEQY
clone size: NA
J gene: TRBJ2-7
V gene: TRBV14

CDR3 protein: ASSLDGLNTEAF
clone size: NA
J gene: TRBJ1-1
V gene: TRBV7-9

CDR3 protein: ASSLGPRYGYT
clone size: NA
J gene: TRBJ1-2
V gene: TRBV11-2

CDR3 protein: ASSWKGAGYNEQF
clone size: NA
J gene: TRBJ2-1
V gene: TRBV27

CDR3 protein: ASSLNTGELF
clone size: NA
J gene: TRBJ2-2
V gene: TRBV28

CDR3 protein: ASSYVYGDEQF
clone size: NA
J gene: TRBJ2-1
V gene: TRBV6-5

CDR3 protein: ASSFGTGEAYEQY
clone size: NA
J gene: TRBJ2-7
V gene: TRBV11-2

CDR3 protein: ASSADRVGYGYT
clone size: NA
J gene: TRBJ1-2
V gene: TRBV5-1

CDR3 protein: ASSFGVGGEAF
clone size: NA
J gene: TRBJ1-1
V gene: TRBV27

CDR3 protein: ASSSAGGNQPQH
clone size: NA
J gene: TRBJ1-5
V gene: TRBV28

CDR3 protein: ASSPASGGNSYEQY
clone size: NA
J gene: TRBJ2-7
V gene: TRBV5-1

CDR3 protein: ASSLGRLSGNTIY
clone size: NA
J gene: TRBJ1-3
V gene: TRBV7-9

CDR3 protein: ASNPGRASLPYGYT
clone size: NA
J gene: TRBJ1-2
V gene: TRBV6-6

CDR3 protein: ASSPGGGFYEQY
clone size: NA
J gene: TRBJ2-7
V gene: TRBV19

CDR3 protein: ASTRTGSYEQY
clone size: NA
J gene: TRBJ2-7
V gene: TRBV28

CDR3 protein: ASSPLRAEGETDTQY
clone size: NA
J gene: TRBJ2-3
V gene: TRBV7-9

CDR3 protein: ASSDGTYEQY
clone size: NA
J gene: TRBJ2-7
V gene: TRBV7-9